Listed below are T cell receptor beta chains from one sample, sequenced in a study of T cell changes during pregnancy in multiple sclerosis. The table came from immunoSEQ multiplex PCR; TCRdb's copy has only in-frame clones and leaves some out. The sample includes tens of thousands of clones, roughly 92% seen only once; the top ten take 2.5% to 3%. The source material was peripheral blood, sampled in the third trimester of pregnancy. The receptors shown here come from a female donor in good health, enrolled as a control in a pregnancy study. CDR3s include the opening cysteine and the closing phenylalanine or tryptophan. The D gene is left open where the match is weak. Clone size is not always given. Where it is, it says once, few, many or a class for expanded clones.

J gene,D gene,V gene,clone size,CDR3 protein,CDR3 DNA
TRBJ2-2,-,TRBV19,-,CASLQGGTNTGELFF,TGTGCCAGTCTTCAGGGGGGAACGAACACCGGGGAGCTGTTTTTT
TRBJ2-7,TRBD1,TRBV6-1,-,CASSEGGTALLEQYF,TGTGCCAGCAGTGAAGGTGGGACAGCCCTACTGGAGCAGTACTTC
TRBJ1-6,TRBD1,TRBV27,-,CASSNRDRGLYNSPLHF,TGTGCCAGCAGTAACCGGGACAGGGGGCTCTATAATTCACCCCTCCACTTT
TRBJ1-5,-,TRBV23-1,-,CASGRGDQPQHF,TGCGCCAGCGGCAGGGGAGATCAGCCCCAGCATTTT
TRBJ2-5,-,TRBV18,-,CASQSPPGTKETQYF,TGTGCCAGCCAATCCCCTCCCGGGACAAAAGAGACCCAGTACTTC
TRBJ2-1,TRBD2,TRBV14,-,CASSQAGGGNEQFF,TGTGCCAGCAGCCAAGCGGGAGGCGGAAATGAGCAGTTCTTC
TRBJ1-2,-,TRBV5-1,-,CASSLDRATQYGYTF,TGCGCCAGCAGCTTGGACAGGGCCACTCAATATGGCTACACCTTC
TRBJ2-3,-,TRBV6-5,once,CASSALARDTQYF,TGTGCCAGCAGTGCCCTAGCTCGAGATACGCAGTATTTT
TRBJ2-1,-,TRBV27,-,CASSLGSSYNEQFF,TGTGCCAGCAGTTTAGGGAGCTCCTACAATGAGCAGTTCTTC
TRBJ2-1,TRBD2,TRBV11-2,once,CASSLEPAGGQDEQFF,TGTGCCAGCAGCTTAGAGCCAGCGGGGGGGCAGGATGAGCAGTTCTTC